This TCR beta chain was recorded in a study of cytomegalovirus exposure and HLA in healthy donors. Study-level points and caveats: Using a false discovery rate of 0.05, a later analysis showed that 15,000 to 20,000 TCR beta sequences were associated with HLA alleles.

The PCR employed 60 Vbeta primers together with 13 Jbeta primers. TCRdb's table, derived via immunoSEQ multiplex PCR, lists solely in-frame clones and lacks some. The data hold more than 150,000 clones, with around 84% observed a single time. Comments on this clone: The antigen remains undetermined.

The V gene lost 6 bases and the J gene lost 0 bases, with 9 bases spanning the gap. This CDR3 is 14 amino acids long. Germline V lookup: CDR1 LNHDA, CDR2 SQIVND (reference sequence). The source is a young woman in good health and CMV-seronegative. The V and J genes are TRBV19 and TRBJ1-3; D remains ambiguous. The material sequenced was PBMCs. CDR3 DNA: TGTGCCAGTAGGCACGGGAACTCTGGAAACACCATATATTTT. Its translation: CASRHGNSGNTIYF.